A selection of T cell receptor beta chains follows, all from one sample in a study of post-analysis software for immune sequencing data. TCRdb fed the PCR reads into MiXCR, producing one record per CDR3 protein. The sample has 650,000 to 900,000 distinct CDR3 sequences, approximately 44% seen once. The specimen sequenced was blood. The receptors come from a girl between 5 and 17 years old with multiple sclerosis. CDR3s include the opening cysteine and the closing phenylalanine or tryptophan. The D gene is left open where the match is weak. Clone size, where shown, is once, few, many, or a class for clones that have expanded.

clone size,J gene,V gene,D gene,CDR3 protein,CDR3 DNA
once,TRBJ1-1,TRBV11-1,TRBD1,CASSGRDSLNTEAFF,TGTGCCAGCAGCGGACGGGACAGTTTGAACACTGAAGCTTTCTTT
.,TRBJ2-3,TRBV7-2,.,CASSSYGRPTDTQYF,TGTGCCAGCAGCTCTTACGGTCGGCCCACAGATACGCAGTATTTT
.,TRBJ2-5,TRBV20-1,TRBD1,CSASYRGVETQYF,TGCAGTGCTAGCTACAGGGGCGTAGAGACCCAGTACTTC
.,TRBJ2-1,TRBV29-1,TRBD2,CSVEGSGGDNEQFF,TGCAGCGTTGAAGGTAGCGGGGGTGACAATGAGCAGTTCTTC
.,TRBJ2-3,TRBV6-5,.,CASSYSNSGGGRTDTQYF,TGTGCCAGCAGTTACTCGAACTCAGGCGGTGGCCGCACAGATACGCAGTATTTT
.,TRBJ2-6,TRBV9,.,CASSIYSGANVLTF,TGTGCCAGCAGCATATACTCTGGGGCCAACGTCCTGACTTTC
.,TRBJ2-5,TRBV14,TRBD2,CASSQTSGPTQYF,TGTGCCAGCAGCCAAACTAGCGGCCCGACCCAGTACTTC
few,TRBJ2-2,TRBV6-1,.,CASTRDTNTGELFF,TGTGCCAGCACACGGGACACCAACACCGGGGAGCTGTTTTTT
.,TRBJ2-3,TRBV6-2/TRBV6-3,.,CASSVLVVPDTQYF,TGTGCCAGCAGTGTACTAGTGGTTCCAGATACGCAGTATTTT
many,TRBJ2-5,TRBV7-9,.,CASSLDGETQYF,TGTGCCAGCAGCTTAGACGGAGAGACCCAGTACTTC
few,TRBJ2-7,TRBV10-3,.,CAISERSRYEQYF,TGTGCCATCAGTGAAAGGTCACGCTACGAGCAGTACTTC
.,TRBJ2-2,TRBV20-1,TRBD2,CSASNGNSGERFF,TGCAGTGCTAGCAATGGGAATAGCGGGGAGCGGTTTTTT
.,TRBJ2-6,TRBV7-2,.,CASSLGGVYSGANVLTF,TGTGCCAGCAGCTTAGGAGGGGTCTACTCTGGGGCCAACGTCCTGACTTTC
.,TRBJ1-2,TRBV7-9,TRBD1,CASSRDLGQGAWGYTF,TGTGCCAGCAGCCGGGACCTAGGACAGGGGGCGTGGGGCTACACCTTC
.,TRBJ2-1,TRBV12-5,.,CASGFVRGDGSYNEQFF,TGTGCTAGTGGTTTCGTACGAGGGGACGGCTCCTACAATGAGCAGTTCTTC
.,TRBJ1-5,TRBV19,TRBD1,CASVDRGLNQPQHF,TGTGCCAGCGTGGACAGGGGATTAAATCAGCCCCAGCATTTT
.,TRBJ1-2,TRBV20-1,TRBD1,CSAGETGTGPGYTF,TGCAGTGCTGGAGAAACCGGGACAGGGCCTGGCTACACCTTC
.,TRBJ2-7,TRBV20-1,TRBD2,CSARWASGGSEQYF,TGCAGTGCTAGATGGGCCAGCGGCGGGAGCGAGCAGTACTTC
.,TRBJ2-3,TRBV20-1,TRBD2,CSARRGLAGNTDTQYF,TGCAGTGCTCGACGAGGACTAGCGGGAAACACAGATACGCAGTATTTT
few,TRBJ2-1,TRBV7-2,.,CASSFSGDEQFF,TGTGCCAGCAGCTTTAGCGGCGATGAGCAGTTCTTC
.,TRBJ2-1,TRBV20-1,.,CSAIFERVGNEQFF,TGTAGTGCTATATTTGAGCGGGTGGGGAATGAGCAGTTCTTC
once,TRBJ1-1,TRBV6-5,.,CASSYSEVWNTEAFF,TGTGCCAGCAGTTACTCGGAGGTCTGGAACACTGAAGCTTTCTTT